The 30 T cell receptor beta chains below all came from one sample that was sequenced in a study of CD4 and CD8 cells across lung adenocarcinoma regions. TCRdb ran MiXCR on the PCR reads and lists one entry per CDR3 protein. Of about 12,000 distinct CDR3 sequences listed, roughly 47% are singletons. The sample comprised CD8+ T cells from the margin of a lung tumor. The receptors stem from a male donor with lung adenocarcinoma. The CD4 and CD8 labels of this study may be unreliable.

Note on this clonotype: The junction differs from germline at one of its ends, possibly a read error. The chain is built from TRBV6-4 and TRBJ2-3; D could derive from TRBD1 or TRBD2 (5 bases each). Germline V gene data show CDR1 as MRHNA and CDR2 as SNTAGT. The CDR3 length is 14 residues. CDR3 in amino acids: CGSTGRLAKDTQYF. CDR3 nucleotide sequence: TGCGGCAGCACGGGGCGGCTAGCCAAAGATACGCAGTACTTT.

The genes are TRBV5-4 and TRBJ1-1, with D maybe TRBD1 (5 bases). The germline CDR1 and CDR2 sequences are SGHNT and YYREEE (reference sequence). V lost 0 bases and J 4 bases, leaving 19 bases between the germline ends. The CDR3 contains 17 residues. CDR3 nucleotides: TGTGCCAGCAGCTTGGGAGCCGGGGACGGTGGACCCACTGAAGCTTTCTTT. It yields the protein CASSLGAGDGGPTEAFF.

With respect to this clonotype: A read error may produce the germline difference seen at one junction end. The rearrangement uses TRBV10-3 and TRBJ2-1; D is possibly TRBD1 or TRBD2 (5 bases each). There are 13 residues in the CDR3. Germline-derived CDR1 and CDR2 are ENHRY and SYGVKD. The CDR3 DNA follows: TGTCCCCAGGGCCGTGCGGGCTCCGGGGAGCAGTTTTTC. Amino acids: CPQGRAGSGEQFF.

A single count supports this clonotype. One junction end disagrees with the germline gene, perhaps due to a read error. The chain is built from TRBV6-1 and TRBJ2-5; D gene uncertain. The J call is doubtful: the DNA matches TRBJ2-3 better. Germline CDR1 reads MNHNS; CDR2 reads SASEGT. The CDR3 length is 17 residues. The CDR3 DNA sequence: TGTGCCAGCTCCATTACCCGAGGAAATTACTTCCAAGATACCCAGTATTTT. Translation: CASSITRGNYFQDTQYF.

This chain joins TRBV6-8 and TRBJ2-5, with TRBD2 matching 8 bases. Germline trimming cut 4 bases from V and 8 bases from J; bases unmatched to any gene: 18. CDR1 MNHGY and CDR2 SAAAGT come from the germline V gene. CDR3 length equals 17 residues. CDR3 bases: TGTGCCAGCAGTTCCGCGCTAGCGGGCCGGGGTGCAGATACCCAGTACTTC. Translated: CASSSALAGRGADTQYF.

This clonotype was found many times. The chain employs TRBV7-2 and TRBJ2-1; D is perhaps TRBD1 (6 bases). The J call may be wrong; the DNA end is better matched by TRBJ2-5. There are 16 residues in the CDR3. Germline V gene lookup returns CDR1 SGHTA and CDR2 FQGNSA. The CDR3 is CASSLGRNRATETQYF. The CDR3 nucleotides read TGTGCCAGCAGCCTCGGGCGAAACAGGGCAACAGAGACCCAGTACTTC.

The V call is TRBV6-2 or TRBV6-3, the J call TRBJ1-1; no definite D call. The V end lost 3 bases, the J end lost 4 bases, and 12 bases lay between the germline ends. The CDR3 consists of 14 residues. Per the germline V gene, CDR1 is MNHEY and CDR2 is SVGEGT. The chain's CDR3 is CASSYDAGVTEAFF. The DNA of the CDR3 is TGTGCCAGCAGTTATGATGCTGGAGTCACTGAAGCTTTCTTT.

This chain uses TRBV6-1 with TRBJ2-5; D possibly corresponds to TRBD2 (7 bases). The J call may not be correct, given that the DNA end is closer to TRBJ2-3. Looked up from germline, CDR1 is MNHNS and CDR2 is SASEGT. This CDR3 is 16 amino acids long. The CDR3 is CASAGAGGGDQETQYF. The CDR3 nucleotides are TGTGCCAGCGCGGGAGCTGGGGGCGGTGACCAAGAGACCCAGTATTTT.

The table lists this clonotype with a few counts. V usage is TRBV7-2 and J usage is TRBJ2-1; 12 nucleotides line up with TRBD2. The CDR3 sequence is 15 residues long. Germline assignment: CDR1 SGHTA and CDR2 FQGNSA. Unmatched junction bases numbered 6, after V lost 5 bases and J lost 7 bases. The CDR3, as DNA: TGTGCCAGCAGCCCCTACGGACTAGCGGGAAATGAGCAGTTCTTC. It translates to CASSPYGLAGNEQFF.

By its share, this clonotype is medium-sized (0.01 to 0.1%). The genes are TRBV10-2 and TRBJ2-1, with no clear D. The CDR3 sequence is 12 residues long. The V and J ends lost 5 bases and 2 bases respectively, with 4 bases between them. Germline CDR1 is WSHSY and CDR2 is SAAADI. This CDR3 is CASSNPYNEQFF. CDR3 DNA sequence: TGCGCCAGCAGTAACCCCTACAATGAGCAGTTCTTC.

Within the sample, this clonotype is medium-sized. The chain carries TRBV6-1 and TRBJ2-5, with TRBD1 matching 7 bases. From germline, CDR1 is MNHNS and CDR2 SASEGT. This CDR3 comprises 14 residues. The junction had 13 bases not matched to a gene; V was cut back by 4 bases and J by 11 bases. The CDR3 DNA follows: TGTGCCAGCAGTGTCAGGGGGACCTACAATGAGCAGTACTTC. Translated, it gives CASSVRGTYNEQYF.

The J gene is TRBJ1-6, the V gene TRBV9, with a tentative D call TRBD1 (5 bases). The CDR3 contains 13 residues. V was trimmed by 3 bases and J by 4 bases, leaving 5 bases between them. Germline V gives CDR1 SGDLS, CDR2 YYNGEE. The CDR3 sequence is CASSAGYNSPLHF. CDR3 bases: TGTGCCAGCAGCGCAGGGTATAATTCACCCCTCCACTTT.

The chain joins TRBV5-1 to TRBJ2-1; 8 bases agree with TRBD2. The assigned J gene may be wrong: the sequence end matches TRBJ2-7 better. CDR1 SGHRS and CDR2 YFSETQ come from the germline V gene. This CDR3 spans 16 amino acids. The CDR3 DNA reads TGCGCCAGCAGCTTCGGGGAGCGGGGGTCCTACAATGAGCAGTACTTC. It encodes CASSFGERGSYNEQYF.

J is TRBJ2-5 and V is TRBV27, with D maybe TRBD1 (6 bases). The end of the DNA is better explained by TRBJ2-7, so the J call may be wrong. This CDR3 spans 13 amino acids. The germline V gene encodes CDR1 MNHEY and CDR2 SMNVEV (reference sequence). CDR3 region: CASSGQTTYEQYF. The CDR3 coding sequence is TGTGCCAGCAGCGGACAGACTACCTACGAGCAGTACTTC.

The chain carries TRBV6-1 and TRBJ2-3; D is possibly TRBD1 (7 bases). Trimming shortened V by 5 bases and J by 5 bases, and 29 bases separated the two germline ends. Germline values: CDR1 MNHNS, CDR2 SASEGT. The CDR3 covers 19 residues. The CDR3 region has the DNA TGTGCCAGCAGTCCGGGACAGCAAAGGGGGGCGTGGGCCAAAGATACGCAGTATTTT. This encodes CASSPGQQRGAWAKDTQYF.

This chain joins TRBV6-2 or TRBV6-3 and TRBJ2-5; TRBD2 aligns across 7 bases. TRBJ2-7 matches the DNA end more closely, so the J call is doubtful. Germline CDR1 reads MNHEY; CDR2 reads SVGEGT. The CDR3 has 16 amino acids. The CDR3: CASSYSSGAGLYEQYF. CDR3 DNA: TGTGCCAGCAGTTACTCGAGCGGGGCGGGCCTATACGAGCAGTACTTC.

The V and J genes are TRBV7-9 and TRBJ2-1; TRBD1 is a possible D gene (7 bases). Deletions cut 5 bases from V and 11 bases from J, with 19 bases between. The CDR3 is 14 amino acids. Germline V CDR1 and CDR2: SEHNR, FQNEAQ (reference sequence). CDR3 sequence: CASSADLEGAKQFF. The CDR3 DNA follows: TGTGCCAGCAGCGCCGACCTGGAGGGGGCGAAGCAGTTCTTC.

The chain couples TRBV27 to TRBJ1-5; tentative D call: TRBD1 (6 bases). CDR3 length equals 13 residues. The V end was cut by 5 bases, the J end by 7 bases, with 12 bases between. CDR1 is MNHEY, CDR2 SMNVEV, per germline (reference sequence). The CDR3 region is CASSEQGRQPQHF. In nucleotides, the CDR3 is TGTGCCAGCAGTGAACAGGGTAGGCAGCCCCAGCATTTT.

As concerns this clonotype: An end of the junction differs from the germline gene, which may be a read error. The rearrangement uses TRBV7-7 and TRBJ2-5, with D perhaps being TRBD1 or TRBD2 (6 bases each). Germline V gives CDR1 SSHAT, CDR2 FNYEAQ (reference sequence). The CDR3 loop spans 15 amino acids. The CDR3 sequence: CASSLAGGGQETQYF. CDR3 nucleotides: TGTGCTAGCAGCTTAGCAGGAGGGGGGCAAGAGACCCAGTACTTC. The complete variable domain, with remaining parts taken from reference TRBV7-7 and TRBJ2-5, reads GAGVSQSPRYKVTKRGQDVTLRCDPISSHATLYWYQQALGQGPEFLTYFNYEAQPDKSGLPSDRFSAERPEGSISTLTIQRTEQRDSAMYRCASSLAGGGQETQYFGPGTRLLVL.

The chain combines TRBV6-1 with TRBJ2-1; the match to TRBD2 covers 10 bases. With 6 bases clipped from V and 6 bases from J, the junction kept 8 bases outside the gene matches. CDR3 length equals 15 residues. Per the germline V gene, CDR1 is MNHNS and CDR2 is SASEGT. CDR3 nucleotides: TGTGCCAGCAGACCACTAGCGGGATTATTCAATGAGCAGTTCTTC. The encoded protein is CASRPLAGLFNEQFF.

The V gene is TRBV6-1, the J gene TRBJ2-4; no firm D call. Germline CDR1 reads MNHNS; CDR2 reads SASEGT. Trimming took off 2 bases at V and 13 bases at J, with 12 bases between the two ends. This CDR3 has 12 amino acids. DNA for the CDR3: TGTGCCAGCAGTGAAAGGTGGGGTGAGCAGTACTTC. Translated, it gives CASSERWGEQYF.

This clonotype was found many times. The rearrangement joins TRBV6-5 to TRBJ2-2; D is ambiguous. The CDR3 totals 14 residues. CDR1 and CDR2 from the germline V gene are MNHEY and SVGAGI. With 0 bases removed from V and 8 bases from J, the gap between germline ends came to 10 bases. Here the CDR3 reads CASSYSTVPGELFF. Written as DNA, the CDR3 is TGTGCCAGCAGTTACTCCACTGTACCGGGGGAGCTGTTTTTT.

A single count supports this clonotype. CDR3 region: CASSPRGQETLPGEQYF. CDR3 nucleotide sequence: TGTGCCAGCAGTCCCAGGGGGCAGGAAACCCTTCCAGGTGAGCAGTACTTC. The rearrangement links TRBV27 to TRBJ2-3; 8 bases are a match to TRBD1. The assigned J gene may be wrong: the sequence end matches TRBJ2-7 better. CDR3 length: 17 residues. Germline CDR1 reads MNHEY; CDR2 reads SMNVEV (reference sequence).

As DNA, the CDR3 is TGTGCCAACGAACTACGGGACGTAAACTATGGCTACACCTTC. Amino acids: CANELRDVNYGYTF. The chain links TRBV6-1 to TRBJ1-2, with a weak D call TRBD1 (5 bases). From germline, CDR1 is MNHNS and CDR2 SASEGT. V dropped 10 bases and J dropped 2 bases, with 17 bases sitting between them. This CDR3 spans 14 amino acids.

The DNA of the CDR3 is TGTGCCAGCACCCGGGAAGGCTCGGACTCTGGGGCCAACGTCCTGACTTTC. This encodes CASTREGSDSGANVLTF. The V call is TRBV6-1, the J call TRBJ2-6, with TRBD2 as a possible D gene (5 bases). V lost 7 bases, J lost 0 bases, and 16 bases lay in between. The CDR3 runs to 17 residues. The V gene's germline CDR1 is MNHNS and CDR2 SASEGT.

This clonotype was found a few times. This chain links TRBV6-5 with TRBJ2-7, with 10 positions matching TRBD1. The CDR3 spans 15 residues. V lost 3 bases to trimming and J lost 5 bases; unmatched junction nucleotides: 7. The germline gives CDR1 MNHEY, CDR2 SVGAGI. The CDR3 bases are TGTGCCAGCAGTTATCCGGGACAGGGGATCGACGAGCAGTACTTC. This translates into CASSYPGQGIDEQYF.

The CDR3 protein is CASSAGLVGLAGVSPYF. CDR3 bases: TGTGCCAGCAGTGCGGGGCTCGTTGGCCTAGCCGGAGTGTCCCCGTACTTC. The V gene is TRBV6-1, the J gene TRBJ2-4; possibly TRBD1 or TRBD2 for D (5 bases each). The CDR3 is made up of 17 amino acids. V was trimmed by 4 bases and J by 15 bases, leaving 31 bases between them. Looked up from germline, CDR1 is MNHNS and CDR2 is SASEGT.

The genes are TRBV6-8 and TRBJ2-5, with D perhaps being TRBD1 or TRBD2 (5 bases each). CDR3 length equals 17 residues. V shed 5 bases and J shed 1 base, with 20 bases lying between them. Germline V gene sequence: CDR1 MNHGY, CDR2 SAAAGT. CDR3 protein: CASSEGLAERGQETQYF. CDR3 nucleotides: TGTGCCAGCAGTGAGGGGCTCGCGGAACGGGGCCAAGAGACCCAGTACTTC.

This clonotype was seen a handful of times. The chain recombines TRBV10-3 with TRBJ1-1; D is perhaps TRBD1 (5 bases). The CDR3 sequence is 18 residues long. Trimming removed 0 bases at V and 1 base at J, with 18 bases between. CDR1 is ENHRY and CDR2 is SYGVKD in the germline V gene. DNA of the CDR3: TGTGCCATCAGTGAGTCAGTGGGGACCCAGGGAGCGAACACTGAAGCTTTCTTT. It encodes CAISESVGTQGANTEAFF.

By share of the sample, this clonotype is medium-sized. The chain links TRBV6-1 to TRBJ2-1; a possible D gene is TRBD1 (5 bases). The end of the DNA is better explained by TRBJ2-7, so the J call may be wrong. This CDR3 has 15 residues. Germline CDR1 MNHNS, CDR2 SASEGT. The CDR3 DNA is TGTGCCAGCAGTGCCTTAGAAGGGGTCCCCTACGAGCAGTACTTC. This translates into CASSALEGVPYEQYF.